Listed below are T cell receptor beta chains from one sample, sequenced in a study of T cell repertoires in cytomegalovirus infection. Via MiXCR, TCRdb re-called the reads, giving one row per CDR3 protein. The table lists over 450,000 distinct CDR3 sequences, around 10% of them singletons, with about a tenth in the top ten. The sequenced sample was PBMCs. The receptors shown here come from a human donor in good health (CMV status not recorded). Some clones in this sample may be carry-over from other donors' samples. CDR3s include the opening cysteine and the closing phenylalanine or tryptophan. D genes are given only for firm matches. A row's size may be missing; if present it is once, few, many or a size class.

DNA: TGTGCCAGCAGGGACGCCGGGACTAGCGGAACCTACGAGCAGTACTTC
CDR3: CASRDAGTSGTYEQYF
D: TRBD2
size: -
V: TRBV11-2
J: TRBJ2-7

DNA: TGTGCCAGCAGTGGCCCGGGACTCTCAGTTGAGCAGTTCTTC
CDR3: CASSGPGLSVEQFF
D: -
size: many
V: TRBV6-1
J: TRBJ2-1

DNA: TGTGCCAGCAGCCAAGCCCCCAATGAGCAGTTCTTC
CDR3: CASSQAPNEQFF
D: -
size: -
V: TRBV3-1
J: TRBJ2-1

DNA: TGTGCCAGCAGCTCGCGGACGGACTTCGGGGGGGATGAGCAGTTCTTC
CDR3: CASSSRTDFGGDEQFF
D: TRBD2
size: many
V: TRBV11-3
J: TRBJ2-1

DNA: TGTGCCAGTAGTATCCAGGACGGAATCACCGGGGAGCTGTTTTTT
CDR3: CASSIQDGITGELFF
D: -
size: -
V: TRBV19
J: TRBJ2-2

DNA: TGTGCCAGCAGCCCACCCAACATCAATGAGCAGTTCTTC
CDR3: CASSPPNINEQFF
D: -
size: -
V: TRBV13
J: TRBJ2-1

DNA: TGTGCCACCCGCCGGACAGGGAAAAACATTCAGTACTTC
CDR3: CATRRTGKNIQYF
D: TRBD1
size: many
V: TRBV24-1
J: TRBJ2-4

DNA: TGTGCCAGCAGCCGTCCGGGACAGGGAGGAATCGATGGCTACACCTTC
CDR3: CASSRPGQGGIDGYTF
D: TRBD1
size: -
V: TRBV5-8
J: TRBJ1-2

DNA: TGTGCCAGCATGGGCCAGGTCGGGGAGCAGTTCTTC
CDR3: CASMGQVGEQFF
D: -
size: -
V: TRBV2
J: TRBJ2-1

DNA: TGTGCCAGCAGCCGACCAGGGGTTCCTGGGGACTTC
CDR3: CASSRPGVPGDF
D: -
size: many
V: TRBV5-4
J: TRBJ2-7

DNA: TGTGCCAGCAGCCCCAGACTAGCGGAGGGCTACGAGCAGTACTTC
CDR3: CASSPRLAEGYEQYF
D: TRBD2
size: few
V: TRBV5-4
J: TRBJ2-7

DNA: TGTGCCAGCAGCGTAGGTGGACAGGGGGCGCGAATGTACAATGAGCAGTTCTTC
CDR3: CASSVGGQGARMYNEQFF
D: TRBD1
size: many
V: TRBV9
J: TRBJ2-1

DNA: -
CDR3: CASSTSTSGSYNEQFF
D: -
size: many
V: TRBV12-3/TRBV12-4
J: TRBJ2-1

DNA: TGCGCCAGCAGCCCGGCGGGGGCCCGGTCGACTGAAGCTTTCTTT
CDR3: CASSPAGARSTEAFF
D: -
size: many
V: TRBV5-1
J: TRBJ1-1

DNA: TGCGCCAGCAGCCAGAGGGGGACTAGCGGGAGAAATGAGCAGTTCTTC
CDR3: CASSQRGTSGRNEQFF
D: TRBD2
size: many
V: TRBV4-1
J: TRBJ2-1

DNA: TGCAGTACGGGGTTTACCTCGGCCTCATACAATGAGCAGTTCTTC
CDR3: CSTGFTSASYNEQFF
D: -
size: many
V: TRBV29-1
J: TRBJ2-1

DNA: TGTGCCAGCAGTTCCCTCGGGGGGACTAGCGGGAGTCCCGGGGAGCTGTTTTTT
CDR3: CASSSLGGTSGSPGELFF
D: TRBD2
size: many
V: TRBV27
J: TRBJ2-2

DNA: TGTGCCACCCAGAGGGAGGGTAATCGTGCTGGGGCCAACGTCCTGACTTTC
CDR3: CATQREGNRAGANVLTF
D: TRBD2
size: many
V: TRBV5-4
J: TRBJ2-6

DNA: TGCAGTGTTACCGGGACGCAAGAGACCCAGTACTTC
CDR3: CSVTGTQETQYF
D: -
size: -
V: TRBV20-1
J: TRBJ2-5

DNA: TGTGCCAGCAGTTCAGGGGGCGGGAGCACAGATACGCAGTATTTT
CDR3: CASSSGGGSTDTQYF
D: TRBD1
size: -
V: TRBV28
J: TRBJ2-3

DNA: TGTGCCAGCAGCTCCGATATTGAGAGCAATCAGCCCCAGCATTTT
CDR3: CASSSDIESNQPQHF
D: -
size: -
V: TRBV4-2
J: TRBJ1-5

DNA: TGTGCCAGCAGCATGGGACGAGGACTCCAGTACTTC
CDR3: CASSMGRGLQYF
D: -
size: few
V: TRBV5-6
J: TRBJ2-5

DNA: TGTGCCAGCAGTTTAGTGACAGGACATAAGCGGTACTTC
CDR3: CASSLVTGHKRYF
D: -
size: many
V: TRBV12-3/TRBV12-4
J: TRBJ2-7